This T cell receptor beta chain was recorded in a study of early T cells in non-severe SARS-CoV-2 infection. Study results and caveats: VDJdb matches were skewed toward anti-spike CD8 T cell responses.

In this sample, this clonotype turned up a few times. Antigen specificity is unknown. The protocol attached unique molecular identifiers to individual cDNA molecules. MiXCR, run by TCRdb on the 5' RACE reads, gives a single entry per CDR3 protein. Of tens of thousands of distinct CDR3 sequences listed, less than 7% were seen once; the top ten hold approximately 26%. The sample in question was whole blood, obtained at baseline. The TCR originated in an adult who was a healthcare worker with PCR-confirmed SARS-CoV-2 infection or an uninfected control (not recorded which).

Written as DNA, the CDR3 is TGTGCCAGCAGCTCCCGACTGGGCGAAAAACTGTTTTTT. It is translated as CASSSRLGEKLFF. The genes are TRBV5-5 and TRBJ1-4; no reliable D call. V was pared by 3 bases and J by 8 bases, with 11 bases between. This CDR3 is built from 13 residues. Germline-derived CDR1 and CDR2 are SGHKS and YYEKEE (reference sequence).